This is a list of T cell receptor beta chains from one sample in a study of shared clonotypes between healthy human individuals. Some clones are missing from TCRdb's copy, which holds only in-frame ones; the method was immunoSEQ multiplex PCR. The sample consists of over 2,000,000 clones, around 95% of them appearing once. Sequencing was done on a sample of naive CD8+ T cells from PBMCs. These receptor sequences come from a man younger than 35 in good health. Some clones in this sample may be carry-over from other donors' samples. Each CDR3 is given with its conserved first and last residue. Fields, in order: J gene, D gene, clone size, V gene, CDR3 length, CDR3 protein, CDR3 DNA. A D gene is named only where the DNA matches it firmly. Size values are once, few and many counts, or a class for expanded clones, and some rows have none.

>TRBJ2-1|TRBD2|once|TRBV6-5|15
CASSSGLAEENEQFF
TGTGCCAGCAGCTCCGGACTAGCGGAAGAGAATGAGCAGTTCTTC
>TRBJ1-1|.|once|TRBV28|13
CASSLHLNTEAFF
TGTGCCAGCAGTCTACATTTGAACACTGAAGCTTTCTTT
>TRBJ1-4|.|.|TRBV5-1|18
CASSLSGFEGRDNEKLFF
TGCGCCAGCAGCTTGTCTGGCTTCGAGGGCAGGGATAATGAAAAACTGTTTTTT
>TRBJ1-5|.|.|TRBV11-2|14
CASSLVGQSQPQHF
TGTGCCAGCAGCTTAGTTGGGCAGAGTCAGCCCCAGCATTTT
>TRBJ2-1|TRBD2|.|TRBV4-2|17
CASSSESLAGSYNEQFF
TGTGCCAGCAGCTCCGAGTCCCTAGCGGGATCCTACAATGAGCAGTTCTTC
>TRBJ2-7|.|.|TRBV19|14
CASSYGTASYEQYF
TGTGCCAGTAGTTACGGGACGGCCTCCTACGAGCAGTACTTC
>TRBJ2-6|.|.|TRBV6-1|13
CASSVRGANVLTF
TGTGCCAGCAGTGTACGGGGGGCCAACGTCCTGACTTTC
>TRBJ2-7|TRBD2|.|TRBV11-2|19
CASSLFPSGTRTISYEQYF
TGTGCCAGCAGCTTATTCCCTAGCGGGACGAGGACCATCTCCTACGAGCAGTACTTC
>TRBJ2-1|TRBD1|once|TRBV13|13
CASSSVTGAEQFF
TGTGCCAGCAGCTCCGTGACAGGGGCAGAGCAGTTCTTC
>TRBJ2-1|.|.|TRBV7-9|16
CASSWARAVAYNEQFF
TGTGCCAGCAGCTGGGCAAGGGCAGTCGCCTACAATGAGCAGTTCTTC
>TRBJ2-7|TRBD1|.|TRBV6-5|15
CASSPNTGQGREQYF
TGTGCCAGCAGCCCCAACACTGGACAGGGGCGAGAGCAGTACTTC
>TRBJ1-3|.|once|TRBV5-5|15
CASSLGAGSGNTIYF
TGTGCCAGCAGCTTGGGGGCTGGCTCTGGAAACACCATATATTTT
>TRBJ2-7|.|.|TRBV6-5|16
CASSYSSGQSLYEQYF
TGTGCCAGCAGTTACTCGTCAGGCCAGTCTCTATACGAGCAGTACTTC
>TRBJ1-2|.|.|TRBV28|13
CASSRQGLYGYTF
TGTGCCAGCAGTCGACAAGGCCTCTATGGCTACACCTTC
>TRBJ2-1|.|.|TRBV13|17
CASSHGPGGRGGNEQFF
TGTGCCAGCAGCCACGGACCCGGAGGAAGGGGCGGGAATGAGCAGTTCTTC
>TRBJ2-7|TRBD1|.|TRBV27|13
CASSLRQGYEQYF
TGTGCCAGCAGTCTCCGACAGGGCTACGAGCAGTACTTC
>TRBJ1-2|TRBD1|.|TRBV7-9|12
CASGGQDYGYTF
TGTGCCAGCGGGGGACAGGACTATGGCTACACCTTC
>TRBJ2-7|.|.|TRBV10-3|15
CAISEVQGSSYEQYF
TGTGCCATCAGTGAGGTTCAGGGAAGCTCCTACGAGCAGTACTTC
>TRBJ2-7|.|.|TRBV4-1|14
CASSQRLVGYEQYF
TGCGCCAGCAGCCAAAGACTAGTTGGCTACGAGCAGTACTTC
>TRBJ1-4|.|.|TRBV19|14
CASSGGATNEKLFF
TGTGCCAGTAGCGGCGGAGCAACTAATGAAAAACTGTTTTTT
>TRBJ2-1|.|.|TRBV28|13
CASSEWAGDEQFF
TGTGCCAGCAGTGAATGGGCGGGCGATGAGCAGTTCTTC
>TRBJ2-6|.|.|TRBV27|15
CASSFGSSGANVLTF
TGTGCCAGCAGTTTTGGTAGCTCTGGGGCCAACGTCCTGACTTTC
>TRBJ1-2|TRBD1|once|TRBV27|16
CASSSRLEDRGTGYTF
TGTGCCAGCAGTTCGAGGCTTGAGGACAGGGGAACTGGCTACACCTTC
>TRBJ1-2|.|.|TRBV27|13
CASSSGHYYGYTF
TGTGCCAGCAGTTCGGGACATTACTATGGCTACACCTTC
>TRBJ2-1|.|.|TRBV2|14
CASWALEAYNEQFF
TGTGCCAGTTGGGCACTAGAGGCCTACAATGAGCAGTTCTTC
>TRBJ2-1|TRBD2|.|TRBV7-9|12
CASRLARDEQFF
TGTGCCAGCCGACTAGCTCGCGATGAGCAGTTCTTC
>TRBJ2-7|.|.|TRBV7-6|13
CASSLTWDYEQYF
TGTGCCAGCAGCCTGACCTGGGACTACGAGCAGTACTTC
>TRBJ1-2|.|once|TRBV14|14
CASSWAGTSYGYTF
TGTGCCAGCAGCTGGGCAGGGACCTCGTATGGCTACACCTTC
>TRBJ2-7|.|.|TRBV7-9|12
CASSGEAYEQYF
TGTGCCAGCAGCGGGGAGGCCTACGAGCAGTACTTC
>TRBJ1-3|.|.|TRBV7-8|15
CASSLGRDAGNTIYF
TGTGCCAGCAGCTTAGGAAGGGATGCGGGAAACACCATATATTTT
>TRBJ1-1|.|once|TRBV19|12
CASIRGGTEAFF
TGTGCCAGTATAAGGGGGGGGACTGAAGCTTTCTTT
>TRBJ1-1|.|.|TRBV6-5|12
CASTATGTEAFF
TGTGCCAGCACTGCCACAGGAACTGAAGCTTTCTTT
>TRBJ2-3|.|once|TRBV9|12
CASSVSGDTQYF
TGTGCCAGCAGCGTGAGCGGAGATACGCAGTATTTT
>TRBJ1-3|.|.|TRBV9|15
CASSVGVTSGNTIYF
TGTGCCAGCAGCGTAGGGGTGACAAGCGGAAACACCATATATTTT
>TRBJ2-3|TRBD1|.|TRBV28|18
CASSWDRATGGIGDTQYF
TGTGCCAGCAGTTGGGACAGGGCCACGGGGGGAATTGGAGATACGCAGTATTTT
>TRBJ2-7|.|.|TRBV27|10
CASGYYEQYF
TGTGCCAGCGGATACTACGAGCAGTACTTC
>TRBJ2-1|TRBD2|.|TRBV5-1|20
CASTLTGTSGPRDPNNEQFF
TGCGCCAGCACCTTGACCGGGACTAGCGGCCCCCGGGACCCGAACAATGAGCAGTTCTTC
>TRBJ2-7|.|.|TRBV28|11
CASSFHVEQYF
TGTGCCAGCAGTTTCCATGTCGAGCAGTACTTC
>TRBJ2-3|.|.|TRBV19|12
CASSIGRGTQYF
TGTGCCAGTAGTATCGGAAGGGGTACGCAGTATTTT
>TRBJ1-1|TRBD1|once|TRBV27|17
CASSPESEGARGAEAFF
TGTGCCAGCAGTCCCGAGTCGGAGGGGGCGCGGGGGGCTGAAGCTTTCTTT
>TRBJ1-2|.|few|TRBV23-1|14
CASSHTCDTNGYTF
TGCGCCAGCAGTCATACCTGCGACACAAATGGCTACACCTTC
>TRBJ1-2|TRBD1|.|TRBV27|15
CASSSRETGGYGYTF
TGTGCCAGCAGTTCCCGAGAGACAGGGGGCTATGGCTACACCTTC
>TRBJ2-1|.|.|TRBV10-3|11
CAISVGNEQFF
TGTGCCATCAGTGTGGGCAATGAGCAGTTCTTC
>TRBJ2-5|.|.|TRBV7-3|15
CASSLTWGPQETQYF
TGTGCCAGCAGCTTAACTTGGGGACCGCAAGAGACCCAGTACTTC
>TRBJ2-2|.|.|TRBV9|14
CASQENPNTGELFF
TGTGCCAGCCAGGAGAATCCGAACACCGGGGAGCTGTTTTTT
>TRBJ2-7|TRBD1|.|TRBV5-1|14
CASSPPDRDYEQYF
TGCGCCAGCAGCCCGCCGGACAGGGACTACGAGCAGTACTTC
>TRBJ1-4|.|once|TRBV4-3|17
CASSQDENPTLNEKLFF
TGCGCCAGCAGCCAAGATGAAAACCCGACTCTTAATGAAAAACTGTTTTTT
>TRBJ1-1|.|.|TRBV27|17
CASSLGGRHDLNTEAFF
TGTGCCAGCAGTTTAGGGGGGAGACACGATTTGAACACTGAAGCTTTCTTT
>TRBJ2-7|TRBD1|.|TRBV4-1|16
CASSPPGGTGLYEQYF
TGCGCCAGCAGCCCTCCCGGGGGGACAGGGCTCTACGAGCAGTACTTC
>TRBJ1-1|.|.|TRBV19|12
CASSKGGPEAFF
TGTGCCAGTAGTAAGGGTGGGCCTGAGGCTTTCTTT
>TRBJ1-1|.|.|TRBV11-3|13
CASSPDGATEAFF
TGTGCCAGCAGCCCCGACGGGGCCACTGAAGCTTTCTTT
>TRBJ2-5|.|.|TRBV7-9|17
CASSSASGLLGRETQYF
TGTGCCAGCAGCTCCGCCTCGGGACTCTTAGGGAGGGAGACCCAGTACTTC
>TRBJ2-7|TRBD2|.|TRBV7-6|15
CASSHLAEGPYEQYF
TGTGCCAGCAGCCATCTAGCGGAGGGCCCCTACGAGCAGTACTTC
>TRBJ2-1|TRBD2|.|TRBV27|13
CASSVAGDRPPFF
TGTGCCAGCAGCGTAGCGGGAGACCGACCACCGTTCTTC
>TRBJ1-1|.|.|TRBV4-1|17
CASSQVFGLRGFAEAFF
TGCGCCAGCAGCCAAGTTTTTGGCTTGAGGGGGTTTGCTGAAGCTTTCTTT
>TRBJ1-3|TRBD1|.|TRBV6-5|16
CASSYDAGGSGNTIYF
TGTGCCAGCAGTTACGACGCAGGGGGCTCTGGAAACACCATATATTTT
>TRBJ1-2|.|.|TRBV29-1|14
CSVRTVTQRYGYTF
TGCAGCGTGCGGACAGTTACCCAACGGTATGGCTACACCTTC
>TRBJ2-1|TRBD1|.|TRBV2|16
CASSASGTGKHHEQFF
TGTGCCAGCAGTGCATCTGGGACAGGGAAACACCATGAGCAGTTCTTC
>TRBJ1-2|.|.|TRBV5-6|15
CASSLDMEINYGYTF
TGTGCCAGCAGCTTGGATATGGAGATTAACTATGGCTACACCTTC